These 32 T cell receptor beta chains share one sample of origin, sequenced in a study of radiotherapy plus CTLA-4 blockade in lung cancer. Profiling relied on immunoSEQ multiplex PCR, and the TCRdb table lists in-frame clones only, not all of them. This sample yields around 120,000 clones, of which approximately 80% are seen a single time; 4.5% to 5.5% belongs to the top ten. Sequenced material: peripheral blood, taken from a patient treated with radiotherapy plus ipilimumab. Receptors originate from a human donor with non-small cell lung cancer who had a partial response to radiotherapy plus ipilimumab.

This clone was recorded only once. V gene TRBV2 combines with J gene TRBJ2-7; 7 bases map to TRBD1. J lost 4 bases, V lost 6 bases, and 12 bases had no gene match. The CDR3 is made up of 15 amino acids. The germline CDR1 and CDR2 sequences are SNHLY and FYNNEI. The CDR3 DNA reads TGTGCCAGCAGCGGTAGGGGACAGAAAATTTACGAGCAGTACTTC. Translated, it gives CASSGRGQKIYEQYF.

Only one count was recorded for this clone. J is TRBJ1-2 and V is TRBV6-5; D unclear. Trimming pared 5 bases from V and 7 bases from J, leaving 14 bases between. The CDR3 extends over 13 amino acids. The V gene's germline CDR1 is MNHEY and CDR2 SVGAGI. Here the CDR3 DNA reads TGTGCCAGCAGTGAAAGGCGGTGGAGTGGCTACACCTTC. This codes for CASSERRWSGYTF.

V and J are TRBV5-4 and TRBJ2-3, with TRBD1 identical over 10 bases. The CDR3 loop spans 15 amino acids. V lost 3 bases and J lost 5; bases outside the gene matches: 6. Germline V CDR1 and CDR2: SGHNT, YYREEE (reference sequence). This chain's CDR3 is CASSSGQGDRDTQYF. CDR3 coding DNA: TGTGCCAGCAGCTCCGGACAGGGGGATCGAGATACGCAGTATTTT.

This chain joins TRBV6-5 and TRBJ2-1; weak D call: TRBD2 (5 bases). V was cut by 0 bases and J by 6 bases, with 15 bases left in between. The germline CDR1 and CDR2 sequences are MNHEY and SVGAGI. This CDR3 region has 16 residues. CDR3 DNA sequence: TGTGCCAGCAGTTACTCGTTCGGGATAACGGGCAATGAGCAGTTCTTC. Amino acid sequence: CASSYSFGITGNEQFF.

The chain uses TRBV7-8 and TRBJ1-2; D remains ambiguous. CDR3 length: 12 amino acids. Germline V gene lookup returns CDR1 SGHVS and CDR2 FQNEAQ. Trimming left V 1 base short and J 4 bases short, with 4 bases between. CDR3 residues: CASSLGGYGYTF. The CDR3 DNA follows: TGTGCCAGCAGCTTAGGCGGCTATGGCTACACCTTC.

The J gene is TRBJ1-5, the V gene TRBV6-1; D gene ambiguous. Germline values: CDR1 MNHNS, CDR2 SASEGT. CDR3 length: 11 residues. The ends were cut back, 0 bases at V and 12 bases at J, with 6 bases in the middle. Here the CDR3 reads CASSEASHQHF. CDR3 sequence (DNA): TGTGCCAGCAGTGAAGCTAGCCACCAGCATTTT.

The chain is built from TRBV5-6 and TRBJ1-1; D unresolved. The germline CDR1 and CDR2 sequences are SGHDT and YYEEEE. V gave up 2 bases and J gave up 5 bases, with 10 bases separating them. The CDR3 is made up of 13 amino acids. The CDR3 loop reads CASSFSGETEAFF. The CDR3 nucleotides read TGTGCCAGCAGCTTCTCAGGTGAAACTGAAGCTTTCTTT.

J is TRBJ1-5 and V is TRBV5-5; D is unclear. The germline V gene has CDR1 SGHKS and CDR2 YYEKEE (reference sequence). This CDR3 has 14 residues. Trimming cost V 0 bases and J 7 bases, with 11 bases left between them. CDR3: CASSLELLLQPQHF. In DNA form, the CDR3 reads TGTGCCAGCAGCTTGGAACTCCTTTTACAGCCCCAGCATTTT.

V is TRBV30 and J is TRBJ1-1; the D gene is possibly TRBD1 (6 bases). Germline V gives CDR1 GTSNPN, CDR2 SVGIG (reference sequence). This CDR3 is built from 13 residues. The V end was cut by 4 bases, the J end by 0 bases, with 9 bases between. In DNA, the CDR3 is TGTGCCTGGACAGGGGCATTGAACACTGAAGCTTTCTTT. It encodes CAWTGALNTEAFF.

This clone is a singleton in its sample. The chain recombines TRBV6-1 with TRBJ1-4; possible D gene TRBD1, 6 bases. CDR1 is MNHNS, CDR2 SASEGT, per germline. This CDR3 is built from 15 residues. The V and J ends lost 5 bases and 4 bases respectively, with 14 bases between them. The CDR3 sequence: CASSQHRDNNEKLFF. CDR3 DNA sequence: TGTGCCAGCAGTCAACACCGGGACAATAATGAAAAACTGTTTTTT.

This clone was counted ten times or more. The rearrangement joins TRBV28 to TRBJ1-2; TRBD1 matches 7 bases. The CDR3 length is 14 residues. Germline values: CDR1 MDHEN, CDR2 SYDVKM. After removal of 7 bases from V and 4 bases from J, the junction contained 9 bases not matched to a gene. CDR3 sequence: CASIGGGDAYGYTF. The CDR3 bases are TGTGCCAGCATAGGAGGGGGCGATGCCTATGGCTACACCTTC.

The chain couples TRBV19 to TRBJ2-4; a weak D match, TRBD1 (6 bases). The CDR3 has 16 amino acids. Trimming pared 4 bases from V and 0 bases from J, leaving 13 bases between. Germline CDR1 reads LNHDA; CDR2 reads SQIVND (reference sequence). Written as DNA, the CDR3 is TGTGCCAGTAGTAGCTCCGGGACACCAGCCAAAAACATTCAGTACTTC. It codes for CASSSSGTPAKNIQYF.

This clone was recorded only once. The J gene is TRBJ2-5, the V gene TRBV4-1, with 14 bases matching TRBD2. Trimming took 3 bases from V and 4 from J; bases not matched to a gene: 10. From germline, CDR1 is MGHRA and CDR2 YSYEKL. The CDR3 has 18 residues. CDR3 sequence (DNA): TGCGCCAGCAGCCAGGGTCCGGGACTAGCGGGAGCCAGAGAGACCCAGTACTTC. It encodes CASSQGPGLAGARETQYF.

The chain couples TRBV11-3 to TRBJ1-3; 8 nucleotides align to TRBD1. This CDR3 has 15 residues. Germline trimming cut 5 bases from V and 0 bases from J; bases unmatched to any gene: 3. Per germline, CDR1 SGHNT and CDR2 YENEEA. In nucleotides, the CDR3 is TGTGCCAGCAGCCCAGGGGGCCCCTCTGGAAACACCATATATTTT. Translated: CASSPGGPSGNTIYF.

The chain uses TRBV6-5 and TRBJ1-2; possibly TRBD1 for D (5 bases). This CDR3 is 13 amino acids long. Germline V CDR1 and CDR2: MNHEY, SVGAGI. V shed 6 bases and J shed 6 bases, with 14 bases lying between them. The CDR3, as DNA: TGTGCCAGCAGCCGAGTTGGGGGGAATGGCTACACCTTC. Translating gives CASSRVGGNGYTF.

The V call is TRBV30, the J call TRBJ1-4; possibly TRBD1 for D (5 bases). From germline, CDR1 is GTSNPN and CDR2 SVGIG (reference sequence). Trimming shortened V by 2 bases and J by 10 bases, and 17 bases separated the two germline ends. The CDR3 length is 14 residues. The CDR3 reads CAWSSPPGDRKLFF. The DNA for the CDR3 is TGTGCCTGGAGTTCACCTCCGGGAGACAGAAAACTGTTTTTT.

This CDR3 is CASSAPGQGRYFIQPQHF. The CDR3 DNA follows: TGTGCCAGCAGTGCCCCGGGGCAGGGGCGCTATTTCATCCAGCCCCAGCATTTT. The chain is built from TRBV6-1 and TRBJ1-5; a possible D gene is TRBD1 (6 bases). With 4 bases removed from V and 7 bases from J, the gap between germline ends came to 26 bases. The CDR3 is made up of 18 amino acids. Germline V gives CDR1 MNHNS, CDR2 SASEGT.

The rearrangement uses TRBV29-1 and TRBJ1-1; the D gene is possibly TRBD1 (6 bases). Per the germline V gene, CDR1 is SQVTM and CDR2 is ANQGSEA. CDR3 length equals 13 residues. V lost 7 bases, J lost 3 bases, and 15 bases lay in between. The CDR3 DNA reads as TGCAGCGGCCAGACAGGATATTACACTGAAGCTTTCTTT. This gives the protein CSGQTGYYTEAFF.

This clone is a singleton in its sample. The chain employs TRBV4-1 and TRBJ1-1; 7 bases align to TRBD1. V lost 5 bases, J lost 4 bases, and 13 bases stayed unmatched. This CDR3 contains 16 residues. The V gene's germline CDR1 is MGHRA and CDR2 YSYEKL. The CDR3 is CASSKTGASGSTEAFF. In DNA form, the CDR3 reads TGCGCCAGCAGCAAAACAGGGGCCAGCGGAAGCACTGAAGCTTTCTTT.

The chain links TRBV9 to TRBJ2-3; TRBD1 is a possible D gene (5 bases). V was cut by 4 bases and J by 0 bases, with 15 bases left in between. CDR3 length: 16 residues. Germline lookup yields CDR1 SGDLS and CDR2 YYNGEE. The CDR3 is CASSRQTRPSTDTQYF. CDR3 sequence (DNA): TGTGCCAGCAGCAGACAGACACGACCTAGCACAGATACGCAGTATTTT.

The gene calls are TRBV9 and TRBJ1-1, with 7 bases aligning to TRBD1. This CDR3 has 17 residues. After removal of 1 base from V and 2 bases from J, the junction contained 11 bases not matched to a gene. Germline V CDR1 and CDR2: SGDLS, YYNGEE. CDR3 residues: CASSVYGGGLLNTEAFF. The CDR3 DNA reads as TGTGCCAGCAGCGTATATGGAGGGGGCTTGTTAAACACTGAAGCTTTCTTT.

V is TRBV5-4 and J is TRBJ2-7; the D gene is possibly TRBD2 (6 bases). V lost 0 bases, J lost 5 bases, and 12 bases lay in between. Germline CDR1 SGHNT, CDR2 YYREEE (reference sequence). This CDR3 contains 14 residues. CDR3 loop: CASSLDGRGDEQYF. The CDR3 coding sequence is TGTGCCAGCAGCTTGGACGGGAGAGGGGACGAGCAGTACTTC.

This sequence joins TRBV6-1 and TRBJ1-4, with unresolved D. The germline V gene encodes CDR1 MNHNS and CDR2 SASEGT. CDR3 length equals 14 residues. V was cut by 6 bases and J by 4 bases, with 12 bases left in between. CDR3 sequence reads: CASRALGYNEKLFF. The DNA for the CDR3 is TGTGCCAGCAGGGCCCTCGGGTATAATGAAAAACTGTTTTTT.

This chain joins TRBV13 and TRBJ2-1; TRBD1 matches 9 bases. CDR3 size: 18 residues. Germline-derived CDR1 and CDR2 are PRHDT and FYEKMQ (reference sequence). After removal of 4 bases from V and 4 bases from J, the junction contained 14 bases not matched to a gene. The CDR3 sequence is CASSSRNFWTGEYNEQFF. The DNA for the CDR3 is TGTGCCAGCAGCTCCCGAAATTTTTGGACAGGGGAATACAATGAGCAGTTCTTC.

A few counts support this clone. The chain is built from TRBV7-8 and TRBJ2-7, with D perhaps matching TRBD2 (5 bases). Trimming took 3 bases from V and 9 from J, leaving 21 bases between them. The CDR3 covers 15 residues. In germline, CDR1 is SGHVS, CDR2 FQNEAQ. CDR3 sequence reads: CASSLAGTPRERQYV. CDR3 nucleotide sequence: TGTGCCAGCAGCTTGGCGGGCACCCCCCGGGAACGGCAGTACGTC.

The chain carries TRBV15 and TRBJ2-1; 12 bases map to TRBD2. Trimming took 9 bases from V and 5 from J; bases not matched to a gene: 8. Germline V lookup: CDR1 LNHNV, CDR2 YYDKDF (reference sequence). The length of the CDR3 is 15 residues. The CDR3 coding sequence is TGTGCCACTAGGACTAGCGGGAAATTGGACAATGAGCAGTTCTTC. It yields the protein CATRTSGKLDNEQFF.

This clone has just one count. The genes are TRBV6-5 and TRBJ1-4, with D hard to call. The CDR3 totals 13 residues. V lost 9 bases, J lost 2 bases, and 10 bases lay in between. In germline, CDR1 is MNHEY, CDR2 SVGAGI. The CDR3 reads CASGGSTNEKLFF. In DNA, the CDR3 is TGTGCCAGTGGAGGGTCCACTAATGAAAAACTGTTTTTT.

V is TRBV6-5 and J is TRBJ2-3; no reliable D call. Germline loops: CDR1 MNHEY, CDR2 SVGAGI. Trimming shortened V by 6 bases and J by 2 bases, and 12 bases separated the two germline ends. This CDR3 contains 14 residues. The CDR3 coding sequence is TGTGCCAGCAGAGATGGCCAACCCACAGATACGCAGTATTTT. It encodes CASRDGQPTDTQYF.

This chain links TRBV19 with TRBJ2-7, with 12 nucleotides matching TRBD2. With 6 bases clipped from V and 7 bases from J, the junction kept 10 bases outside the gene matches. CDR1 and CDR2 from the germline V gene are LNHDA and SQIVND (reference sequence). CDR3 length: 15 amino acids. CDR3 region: CASSQTSGSPLEQYF. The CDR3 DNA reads TGTGCCAGTAGCCAGACTAGCGGGAGTCCCTTGGAGCAGTACTTC. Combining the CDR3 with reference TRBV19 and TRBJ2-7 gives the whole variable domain DGGITQSPKYLFRKEGQNVTLSCEQNLNHDAMYWYRQDPGQGLRLIYYSQIVNDFQKGDIAEGYSVSREKKESFPLTVTSAQKNPTAFYLCASSQTSGSPLEQYFGPGTRLTVT.

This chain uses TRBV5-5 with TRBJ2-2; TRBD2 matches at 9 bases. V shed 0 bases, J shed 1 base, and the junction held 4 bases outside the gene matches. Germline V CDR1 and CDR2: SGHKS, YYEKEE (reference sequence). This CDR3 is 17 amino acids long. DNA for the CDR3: TGTGCCAGCAGCTTGGGACAAGCGGGGGGGAACACCGGGGAGCTGTTTTTT. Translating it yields CASSLGQAGGNTGELFF.

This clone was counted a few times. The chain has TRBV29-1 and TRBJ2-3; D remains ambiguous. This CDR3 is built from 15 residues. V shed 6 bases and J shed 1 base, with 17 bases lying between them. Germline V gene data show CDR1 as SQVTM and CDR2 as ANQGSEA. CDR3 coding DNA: TGCAGCGTAACTCGCGGTTGGAGTGGCACAGATACGCAGTATTTT. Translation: CSVTRGWSGTDTQYF.

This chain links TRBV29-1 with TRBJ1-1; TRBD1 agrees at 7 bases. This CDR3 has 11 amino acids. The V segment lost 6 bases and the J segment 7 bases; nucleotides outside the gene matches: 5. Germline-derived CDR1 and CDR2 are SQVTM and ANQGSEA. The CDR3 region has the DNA TGCAGCGTGCGACAGGGAATTGAAGCTTTCTTT. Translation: CSVRQGIEAFF.